The next 8 T cell receptor beta chains were all read from a single sample in a study of CD8 T cell repertoires and HIV-1 epitope variants. Which antigens these TCRs recognize remains unknown. Assay used: immunoSEQ multiplex PCR; TCRdb lists only in-frame clones, some missing. The sample includes roughly 6,000 clones, around three fifths of them seen just once. The sequencing input was cultured CD8+ T cells derived from PBMCs. These receptors were collected from a male donor with HIV.

CDR3 nucleotides: TGTGCCAGCAGCTTAGGGGCGCGGCCCCAAGAGACCCAGTACTTC. Its translation: CASSLGARPQETQYF. The gene calls are TRBV13 and TRBJ2-5; D not certain. Germline lookup yields CDR1 PRHDT and CDR2 FYEKMQ (reference sequence). Trimming left V 0 bases short and J 1 base short, with 9 bases between. The length of the CDR3 is 15 residues.

The V and J genes are TRBV28 and TRBJ2-5; tentatively, D is TRBD1 or TRBD2 (5 bases each). Judging by the DNA end, TRBJ2-7 fits better; the J call may be wrong. CDR3 size: 15 residues. Germline CDR1 and CDR2: MDHEN and SYDVKM. The CDR3 sequence: CASSLYGGGSYEQYF. The CDR3 DNA reads TGTGCCAGCAGTTTATATGGGGGTGGTAGCTACGAGCAGTACTTC.

This chain joins TRBV9 and TRBJ2-3; tentatively, D is TRBD2 (6 bases). Trimming left V 0 bases short and J 1 base short, with 12 bases between. CDR1 is SGDLS and CDR2 is YYNGEE in the germline V gene. CDR3 length: 16 residues. CDR3: CASSVGVAERTDTQYF. The CDR3 coding sequence is TGTGCCAGCAGCGTAGGGGTAGCGGAACGCACAGATACGCAGTATTTT.

This chain connects TRBV27 to TRBJ1-6; 7 bases align to TRBD1. Germline values: CDR1 MNHEY, CDR2 SMNVEV (reference sequence). V shed 5 bases, J shed 1 base, and the junction held 5 bases outside the gene matches. This CDR3 comprises 16 residues. CDR3 sequence (DNA): TGTGCCAGCAGTCCCCAGGGGGAGTCCTATAATTCACCCCTCCACTTT. Translated, it gives CASSPQGESYNSPLHF.

This clone has a handful of counts. The rearrangement joins TRBV13 to TRBJ1-3, with a possible D match to TRBD1 (5 bases). Germline V CDR1 and CDR2: PRHDT, FYEKMQ (reference sequence). CDR3 length equals 17 residues. V shed 5 bases and J shed 0 bases, with 17 bases lying between them. The CDR3 region is CASSGGFGASSGNTIYF. The CDR3 DNA follows: TGTGCCAGCAGCGGTGGATTTGGGGCTAGCTCTGGAAACACCATATATTTT.

The chain carries TRBV15 and TRBJ1-1; TRBD1 might be the D (6 bases). Between the trimmed V and J ends, which lost 8 bases and 0 bases, there was a span of 13 bases. Germline V gene lookup returns CDR1 LNHNV and CDR2 YYDKDF (reference sequence). The CDR3 has 14 residues. CDR3 nucleotides: TGTGCCACCGGACAGTCGACGATGAACACTGAAGCTTTCTTT. Translation: CATGQSTMNTEAFF. Full variable domain (rest looked up from reference TRBV15 and TRBJ1-1): DAMVIQNPRYQVTQFGKPVTLSCSQTLNHNVMYWYQQKSSQAPKLLFHYYDKDFNNEADTPDNFQSRRPNTSFCFLDIRSPGLGDTAMYLCATGQSTMNTEAFFGQGTRLTVV.

CDR3 protein: CASTKSESSYNEQFF. CDR3 nucleotides: TGTGCCAGCACCAAGAGTGAGAGCTCCTACAATGAGCAGTTCTTC. The chain recombines TRBV6-5 with TRBJ2-1; the D is unclear. The CDR3 runs to 15 residues. The germline CDR1 and CDR2 sequences are MNHEY and SVGAGI. Trimming pared 7 bases from V and 0 bases from J, leaving 13 bases between.

This chain uses TRBV25-1 with TRBJ2-7, with TRBD2 identical over 7 bases. CDR1 is MGHDK and CDR2 is SYGVNS in the germline V gene. The CDR3 has 10 amino acids. Germline trimming cut 6 bases from V and 7 bases from J; bases unmatched to any gene: 0. The CDR3 region is CASRGGEQYF. The CDR3 DNA sequence: TGTGCCAGCAGGGGGGGGGAGCAGTACTTC.